This TCR beta chain was identified in a study of persistence of HIV-infected CD4 T cells (dated by TCRdb to 2018 to 2021). Context from the whole study: CMV- and HIV-1 Gag-responding CD4+ T cells were isolated from ART-treated individuals so that antigen-driven clonal expansion of HIV-1-infected cells could be examined. The median time the participants had spent on suppressive ART was around eight years. Peripheral blood samples of up to about 200 mL were obtained at multiple time points, with the exception of two participants, for whom leukapheresis was performed at a single time point. The clonality of all cells in each sorted population was measured by TCRbeta sequencing, and the clonality of infected cells was measured by proviral sequencing. Cross-participant TCR cluster analysis included about 8 participants for CMV and 6 or 7 participants for Gag.

Overall results and qualifications from the work: Few individuals were included in the study, and only a limited range of antigens was tested. TCRbeta richness in CMV- and Gag-responding cells was significantly lower than in anti-CD3/anti-CD28-responding cells; CMV-responding cells had higher oligoclonality than CD3/CD28-stimulated and Gag-responding cells. Restriction of bulk TCR analyses to the rare CMV-responding cells that actually carried HIV-1 proviruses was not possible. TCR oligoclonality correlated with proviral oligoclonality within the same sorted populations. Antigen-responding cells were enriched for degenerate expanded CDR3beta sequences, which suggests convergent selection of CD4+ responses to CMV and Gag.

TCRbeta repertoires were sequenced from genomic DNA with the immunoSEQ hsTCRB assay version 4 in survey mode. Genomic DNA was diluted to approximately 10 ng/uL, and up to roughly 1 ug per sample was used for TCRbeta sequencing. The original methods were these. TCRbeta data analysis was done in ImmunoSeq Analyzer 3.0, and diversity was calculated on productive nucleotide rearrangements. Using the Immunarch R package, lower-bound TCR diversity was estimated with the improved Chao index and clonality was estimated with the Gini coefficient. Nucleotide rearrangements that differed but encoded the same CDR3beta amino acid sequence were counted as separate clonotypes. Differential abundance analysis found TCRbeta sequences that were significantly enriched in antigen-responding cells compared with anti-CD3/anti-CD28-activated cells. Using predicted peptide-MHC specificity as the basis, GLIPH2 grouped TCRs into clusters, both for each participant individually and for the merged data sets that combined participants. TCRdb limited this immuneACCESS table to in-frame rearrangements with V and J called. A share of clones is missing; checked studies link under half to unresolved V genes, and the rest is unexplained. The V and J calls and the clone size are those of that table, but D and trimming were determined from the DNA. The sample profile shows some 32,000 clones; approximately 80% of them were found once. The top ten hold about 20% of the sample.

As for this clone: Its specific antigen is unknown. Within one base of it there is no much larger clone, and no base qualities were kept.

According to the study, the label for this sample's treatment or condition signals: suppressive antiretroviral therapy. A pool of overlapping HIV-1 Gag 15-mer peptides was used at 0.95 to 1 ug per peptide per mL for cell stimulation. Memory populations depleted of antigen-responding cells were obtained by sorting nonresponding CD40L-negative CD69-negative CD45RO-high memory CD4+ T cells. Participants were HIV-1-infected adults who started suppressive ART during chronic infection. Participants had undetectable plasma HIV-1 RNA below 50 copies/mL for at least 4 years. To be included, participants needed a CD4+ T cell count above 400 cells/uL and a positive CMV serology. Before stimulation, PBMCs were isolated using density centrifugation and then depleted of CD8+ T cells. For approximately 17 hours, CD8-depleted PBMCs were stimulated with anti-CD28/CD49d costimulation, a CD40-blocking antibody, and enfuvirtide, which was added to prevent new infections. Cell sorting was done on a Beckman Coulter MoFlo Legacy or XDP sorter, and dead cells were excluded with propidium iodide. For samples with more than one million cells, genomic DNA was extracted with the QIAamp DNA Mini Kit, and for all other samples the Quick-DNA Microprep Kit was used.

CDR1 and CDR2 are drawn from the germline V gene: MDHEN, SYDVKM. Reading from cysteine to phenylalanine, the CDR3 counts 12 amino acids. The read is trimmed to its CDR3 DNA, 36 bases read in frame from base 1. Trimming leaves V shorter by 7 bases and J shorter by 6 bases, with the junction holding 3 bases beyond the gene matches. The specimen comprised CD4+ T cells sorted from PBMCs after approximately 19-hour stimulation, sampled from a patient who received antiretroviral therapy. This specimen's cell subset or site label, per the study, means: CD40L-CD69- CD45RO-high memory CD4 T cells not responding to Gag peptides. This clonotype was obtained from an adult woman with HIV who was CMV-seropositive. This receptor chain uses TRBV28 and TRBJ1-2, with TRBD1 identical over 9 junction bases. This receptor carries the CDR3 CASITGGHGYTF. The nucleotide sequence reads as follows: TGTGCCAGCATAACAGGGGGCCATGGCTACACCTTC.